This TCR beta chain derives from a study of PD-L1 blockade in urothelial cancer. The number of samples from each patient was between 1 and 8, taken pretreatment and on-treatment. Germline loops: CDR1 SGHTA, CDR2 FQGTGA. The CDR3 contains 15 residues. V dropped 2 bases and J dropped 5 bases, with 13 bases sitting between them. The protocol was immunoSEQ multiplex PCR, while the TCRdb copy is restricted to in-frame clones and leaves out a portion. In the table there are approximately 110,000 clones, approximately 85% of which are singletons. The starting material was PBMCs, obtained around atezolizumab (anti-PD-L1) treatment. This sequence was found in a man aged 45-65 years with urothelial cancer. The rearrangement joins TRBV7-3 to TRBJ2-1, with no clear D. CDR3 in amino acids: CASSLLSMSHNEQFF. CDR3 coding DNA: TGTGCCAGCAGCTTATTATCTATGAGCCACAATGAGCAGTTCTTC.